This T cell receptor (beta chain) was recovered during a study of blood T cell repertoires in COVID-19. Clones were read by immunoSEQ multiplex PCR, and TCRdb kept only the in-frame ones, dropping some. The sample lists 100,000 to 150,000 clones; about 72% were seen once. The germline CDR1 and CDR2 sequences are SNHLY and FYNNEI. This CDR3 spans 16 amino acids. The ends were cut back, 6 bases at V and 3 bases at J, with 20 bases in the middle. This sequence was found in a woman between 65 and 79 years old with acute or convalescent COVID-19. The genes are TRBV2 and TRBJ1-1; D unresolved. The sample was peripheral blood. The DNA of the CDR3 is TGTGCCAGCAGCCCCATAAGGCGTGGAGGTCACACTGAAGCTTTCTTT. Amino acids: CASSPIRRGGHTEAFF.